Presented here are 6 T cell receptor beta chains from one specimen sequenced in a study of neoadjuvant nivolumab and ipilimumab in lung cancer (dated by TCRdb to the early 2020s). The label giving this sample's time point can be read as: at surgical resection after neoadjuvant nivolumab +/- ipilimumab. The library was prepared using the immunoSEQ multiplex PCR assay. TCRdb took over this immuneACCESS table, retaining in-frame rearrangements with V and J assigned. Such tables are incomplete; in checked studies, under half of the missing clones stem from an unresolved V gene, and the remainder is unexplained. For this sample the table gives approximately 2,100 clones, of which roughly 80% were detected only once. Of the sample, around 9.1% is held by the ten largest clones. Sequenced here: adjacent normal lung tissue, sampled after neoadjuvant nivolumab, alone or with ipilimumab, at or shortly before surgery. These receptors originate from an adult with non-small cell lung cancer.

This chain joins TRBV7-9 and TRBJ2-7; TRBD1 agrees at 7 bases. Germline V gene sequence: CDR1 SEHNR, CDR2 FQNEAQ (reference sequence). The J segment lost 2 bases and the V segment lost 4 bases, leaving 5 bases of the junction unmatched. CDR3 length: 14 amino acids. CDR3 loop: CASSYGTATYEQYF. The CDR3 bases are TGTGCCAGCAGCTATGGGACAGCCACCTACGAGCAGTACTTC.

V gene TRBV18 combines with J gene TRBJ1-1, with D possibly TRBD1 on 6 matching bases. This CDR3 comprises 14 residues. Germline-derived CDR1 and CDR2 are KGHSH and LQKENI. Trimming took 6 bases from V and 3 from J, leaving 14 bases between them. In nucleotides, the CDR3 is TGTGCCAGCTCTTCCACAGGGTTGGACACTGAAGCTTTCTTT. Its translation is CASSSTGLDTEAFF.

This clone has just a few counts. The gene calls are TRBV7-9 and TRBJ1-3; weak D call: TRBD1 (5 bases). V lost 3 bases and J lost 0, with 12 bases in between. The CDR3 loop spans 16 amino acids. Germline V gene data show CDR1 as SEHNR and CDR2 as FQNEAQ (reference sequence). CDR3 DNA sequence: TGTGCCAGCAGCTTGCTCCAGGGCAACTCTGGAAACACCATATATTTT. This encodes CASSLLQGNSGNTIYF.

CDR3 DNA: TGTGCCAGCAGTTACCTTCAGAGTAAGCAGTACTTC. Protein product: CASSYLQSKQYF. The genes are TRBV6-6 and TRBJ2-7; D is ambiguous. V lost 2 bases to trimming and J lost 8 bases, with 10 bases between them. There are 12 residues in the CDR3. The V gene's germline CDR1 is MNHNY and CDR2 SVGAGI (reference sequence).

This clone was picked up a small number of times. This chain joins TRBV28 and TRBJ2-7, with D uncertain. The CDR3 contains 12 residues. V was trimmed by 7 bases and J by 4 bases, leaving 11 bases between them. Germline V CDR1 and CDR2: MDHEN, SYDVKM. CDR3 DNA sequence: TGTGCCAGCACTCCAGGATCGTACGAGCAGTACTTC. Its translation: CASTPGSYEQYF.

In nucleotides, the CDR3 is TGTGCCAGTACTGGGGTGAGCTCTGGAAACACCATATATTTT. Translated, it gives CASTGVSSGNTIYF. The genes are TRBV19 and TRBJ1-3; no reliable D call. This CDR3 comprises 14 residues. CDR1 is LNHDA and CDR2 is SQIVND in the germline V gene (reference sequence). V dropped 7 bases and J dropped 0 bases, with 10 bases sitting between them.